This T cell receptor beta chain was retrieved from a study of shared T cell receptors in the human thymus. This CDR3 is 22 amino acids long. V shed 5 bases and J shed 3 bases, with 35 bases lying between them. Method: immunoSEQ multiplex PCR; TCRdb's copy keeps in-frame clones and lacks some. The sample lists some 700,000 clones, approximately 88% occurring once. The sample also formed part of further work on human thymus T cells.

The chain links TRBV23-1 to TRBJ1-5, with D possibly TRBD1 on 5 matching bases. TRBV23-1 is recorded as an ORF, its role being uncertain. Material: thymocytes. The receptor was isolated from a boy younger than two with a congenital heart defect. The CDR3 reads CASSFGTGGKSAARRNNQPQHF. The CDR3 DNA sequence: TGCGCCAGCAGTTTCGGGACGGGGGGGAAATCAGCAGCTAGAAGGAACAATCAGCCCCAGCATTTT.